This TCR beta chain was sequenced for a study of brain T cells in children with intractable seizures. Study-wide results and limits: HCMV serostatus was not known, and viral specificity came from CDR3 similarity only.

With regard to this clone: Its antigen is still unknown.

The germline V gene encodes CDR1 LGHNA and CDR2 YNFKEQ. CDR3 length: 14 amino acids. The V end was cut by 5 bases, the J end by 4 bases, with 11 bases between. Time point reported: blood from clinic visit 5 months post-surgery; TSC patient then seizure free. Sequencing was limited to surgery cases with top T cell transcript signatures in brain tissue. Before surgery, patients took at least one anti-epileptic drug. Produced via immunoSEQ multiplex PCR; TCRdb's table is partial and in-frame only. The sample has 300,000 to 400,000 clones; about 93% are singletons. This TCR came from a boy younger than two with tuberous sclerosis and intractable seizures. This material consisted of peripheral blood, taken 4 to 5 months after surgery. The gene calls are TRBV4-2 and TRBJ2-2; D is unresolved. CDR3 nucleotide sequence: TGTGCCAGCAGCGCATTGGTCCCCACCGGGGAGCTGTTTTTT. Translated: CASSALVPTGELFF.